The T cell receptor (beta chain) described here comes from a study of brain T cells in children with intractable seizures. Sequencing was limited to surgery cases with top T cell transcript signatures in brain tissue. Patients received at least one anti-epileptic drug before surgery. Some clones are missing from TCRdb's copy, which holds only in-frame ones; the method was immunoSEQ multiplex PCR. Counted here are about 76,000 clones, approximately 94% occurring once; the ten biggest clones make up around 1.6%. General study findings and limits: Clones missing pre-surgery may reflect undersampling of that blood sample.

As regards this clone: Its antigen is unknown.

This TCR was recovered from a boy under two years old with tuberous sclerosis and intractable seizures. The starting material was peripheral blood, obtained at surgery.

CDR3 amino acids: CASSVVGGTSRETQYF. CDR3 DNA sequence: TGTGCCAGCAGCGTAGTAGGGGGGACTAGTCGGGAGACCCAGTACTTC. The chain joins TRBV9 to TRBJ2-5; 8 nucleotides agree with TRBD2. Germline V gene sequence: CDR1 SGDLS, CDR2 YYNGEE. V shed 0 bases and J 5 bases; nucleotides not matched to a gene: 9. There are 16 residues in the CDR3.